This entry concerns a single TCR beta chain. Its antigen is not identified. The data are from a study of cytomegalovirus exposure and HLA in healthy donors. The PCR used 60 Vbeta and 13 Jbeta primers. Data came from immunoSEQ multiplex PCR; TCRdb stores just in-frame clones and leaves some out. The table shows 100,000 to 150,000 clones, with 77% occurring only once. Germline assignment: CDR1 KGHSH and CDR2 LQKENI. V gave up 3 bases and J gave up 2 bases, with 17 bases separating them. The CDR3 runs 18 residues. General study results and limits: Diagnosis of cytomegalovirus status made by the classifier reportedly showed high specificity and sensitivity.

The V gene is TRBV18, the J gene TRBJ2-6, with D possibly being TRBD1 (5 bases). This clonotype was sampled from a male donor in good health and CMV-seropositive. What was sequenced was PBMCs. The CDR3 DNA follows: TGTGCCAGCTCACCCCTCCAGGGAAATCCTCCTGGGGCCAACGTCCTGACTTTC. It yields the protein CASSPLQGNPPGANVLTF.